This T cell receptor beta chain appears in the sequencing data of a study of post-analysis software for immune sequencing data. In the study overall: Several disease courses (relapsing-remitting, secondary progressive and progressive-relapsing) of multiple sclerosis were included.

Overall study findings and caveats: Analysis by F measure revealed that same-batch samples clustered strongly together. Among four or five TRBV segments more frequent in patients than controls were TRBV5-6, TRBV5-1 and TRBV20-1.

Concerning this clonotype: What it recognizes is unknown.

Unique-molecular-identifier-tagged TCR beta cDNA libraries were used. Once about 0.95 to 10 million T cells were used, about half a million cDNA molecules resulted. From the PCR reads, TCRdb called clonotypes with MiXCR, one entry per CDR3 protein. Counted here are more than 450,000 distinct CDR3 sequences, around 47% occurring once; the ten biggest clones make up about 1.5%. The V gene end was trimmed by 5 bases and the J gene end by 7 bases; junction bases not matched to a gene: 11. The CDR3 is 14 residues long. The germline gives CDR1 MGHDK, CDR2 SYGVNS. The V and J genes are TRBV25-1 and TRBJ2-7; 7 nucleotides align to TRBD2. The sample consisted of blood. This TCR was sampled from a girl aged 10-17 years with multiple sclerosis. CDR3: CASSRPSGGGEQYF. Written as DNA, the CDR3 is TGTGCCAGCAGTAGGCCTAGCGGCGGGGGAGAGCAGTACTTC.